These 28 T cell receptor beta chains were all obtained from the same sample, sequenced in a study of blood T cell repertoires in COVID-19. Some clones are missing from TCRdb's copy, which holds only in-frame ones; the method was immunoSEQ multiplex PCR. Of approximately 440,000 clones in the sample, roughly 90% were seen once. The sequencing input was PBMCs or T cells enriched from blood (not recorded which). All receptors come from a woman aged 18-29 years who had recovered from COVID-19.

DNA for the CDR3: TGCGCCAGCAGCCAAGAAAGGCAGGGGTACTATGGCTACACCTTC. This gives the protein CASSQERQGYYGYTF. The genes are TRBV4-1 and TRBJ1-2; the D gene is possibly TRBD1 (6 bases). Germline V gene data show CDR1 as MGHRA and CDR2 as YSYEKL. V was clipped by 0 bases and J by 3 bases, with 11 bases between them. The CDR3 has 15 residues.

This clone has just one count. This chain connects TRBV24-1 to TRBJ1-2, with 7 positions matching TRBD1. The ends lost 4 bases at V and 5 bases at J; junction bases unmatched: 12. The CDR3 contains 16 residues. Germline V lookup: CDR1 KGHDR, CDR2 SFDVKD. CDR3 nucleotide sequence: TGTGCCACCAGTGAGTCCGACAGGGTCGGGCTTTATGGCTACACCTTC. Its translation is CATSESDRVGLYGYTF.

The sample holds one count of this clone. The V gene is TRBV30, the J gene TRBJ1-3; 9 bases are a match to TRBD1. Germline trimming cut 2 bases from V and 11 bases from J; bases unmatched to any gene: 10. This CDR3 comprises 14 residues. Germline values: CDR1 GTSNPN, CDR2 SVGIG (reference sequence). The CDR3 DNA reads TGTGCCTGGAGTCAGGGAGGACAGGGGTCCTCCATATATTTT. Amino acids: CAWSQGGQGSSIYF.

The J gene is TRBJ1-2, the V gene TRBV4-1; D not resolved. This CDR3 is built from 15 residues. Germline V gene data show CDR1 as MGHRA and CDR2 as YSYEKL. V lost 3 bases and J 4 bases, leaving 15 bases between the germline ends. The CDR3 sequence is CASSHPPAAAYGYTF. For the CDR3, the DNA is TGCGCCAGCAGCCACCCCCCAGCGGCAGCCTATGGCTACACCTTC.

This clone was picked up a small number of times. This chain joins TRBV3-1 (or the pseudogene TRBV3-2) and TRBJ2-3; possibly TRBD1 for D (5 bases). The V and J ends lost 0 bases and 5 bases respectively, with 9 bases between them. The CDR3 loop spans 14 amino acids. Germline V gene sequence: CDR1 LGHDT, CDR2 YNNKEL (reference sequence). In DNA, the CDR3 is TGTGCCAGCAGCCAAGAAGGCAGGGTAGATACGCAGTATTTT. As protein: CASSQEGRVDTQYF.

The CDR3 DNA sequence: TGTGCCAGCAGTGGGGTCGCAGGGGGCATGAACACTGAAGCTTTCTTT. It is translated as CASSGVAGGMNTEAFF. The chain recombines TRBV6-1 with TRBJ1-1, with 8 bases aligning to TRBD1. CDR3 length equals 16 residues. With V trimmed by 4 bases and J by 0 bases, 7 bases remained unmatched. The V gene's germline CDR1 is MNHNS and CDR2 SASEGT.

The chain links TRBV2 to TRBJ1-3; D not resolved. Germline CDR1 is SNHLY and CDR2 is FYNNEI. The CDR3 loop spans 14 amino acids. V was pared by 6 bases and J by 4 bases, with 13 bases between. CDR3 protein: CASSQTASGNTIYF. CDR3 coding DNA: TGTGCCAGCAGCCAAACTGCTTCAGGAAACACCATATATTTT.

The V and J genes are TRBV3-1 (or the pseudogene TRBV3-2) and TRBJ2-2; no definite D call. CDR3 length: 14 amino acids. The V gene's germline CDR1 is LGHDT and CDR2 YNNKEL (reference sequence). The V gene lost 3 bases and the J gene lost 1 base, with 6 bases spanning the gap. CDR3 loop: CASSHPLNTGELFF. DNA of the CDR3: TGTGCCAGCAGCCATCCCCTGAACACCGGGGAGCTGTTTTTT.

This clone was counted once. This sequence joins TRBV3-1 (or the pseudogene TRBV3-2) and TRBJ2-7; 11 bases fit TRBD2. The CDR3 has 16 residues. The germline CDR1 and CDR2 sequences are LGHDT and YNNKEL (reference sequence). The ends lost 1 base at V and 3 bases at J; junction bases unmatched: 5. This chain's CDR3 is CASSQGALAGVYEQYF. The CDR3 DNA sequence: TGTGCCAGCAGCCAAGGCGCACTAGCGGGGGTCTACGAGCAGTACTTC.

This sequence joins TRBV11-3 and TRBJ2-1; 7 nucleotides line up with TRBD1. The CDR3 runs 13 residues. V lost 11 bases and J lost 0; bases outside the gene matches: 4. Germline lookup yields CDR1 SGHNT and CDR2 YENEEA. Here the CDR3 reads CASGQSSYNEQFF. For the CDR3, the DNA is TGTGCCTCGGGACAGAGCTCCTACAATGAGCAGTTCTTC.

The chain has TRBV7-9 and TRBJ1-1; 8 bases map to TRBD1. The ends lost 4 bases at V and 8 bases at J; junction bases unmatched: 3. The length of the CDR3 is 12 residues. Germline V CDR1 and CDR2: SEHNR, FQNEAQ (reference sequence). CDR3 loop: CASSSDRAEAFF. The CDR3 DNA reads TGTGCCAGCAGCTCGGACAGGGCCGAAGCTTTCTTT.

The rearrangement joins TRBV5-1 to TRBJ2-5; 10 bases match TRBD2. The CDR3 has 16 residues. Per the germline V gene, CDR1 is SGHRS and CDR2 is YFSETQ. Trimming at V came to 3 bases and at J to 3 bases, leaving 8 bases not matched to a gene. In DNA, the CDR3 is TGCGCCAGCAGCTCAAATAGCGGGGGGCCCGAAGAGACCCAGTACTTC. The encoded protein is CASSSNSGGPEETQYF.

The chain combines TRBV5-6 with TRBJ1-4, with 9 bases aligning to TRBD1. V lost 0 bases to trimming and J lost 10 bases; unmatched junction nucleotides: 1. Germline CDR1 reads SGHDT; CDR2 reads YYEEEE. The CDR3 sequence is 13 residues long. The CDR3 bases are TGTGCCAGCAGCTTGGGGGGACAGGGAAAACTGTTTTTT. It encodes CASSLGGQGKLFF.

The chain links TRBV7-9 to TRBJ2-1; TRBD1 matches at 8 bases. This CDR3 has 13 residues. V lost 4 bases to trimming and J lost 9 bases; unmatched junction nucleotides: 5. Germline lookup yields CDR1 SEHNR and CDR2 FQNEAQ (reference sequence). Here the CDR3 reads CASSSQGAGEQFF. In nucleotides, the CDR3 is TGTGCCAGCAGCTCCCAGGGGGCCGGTGAGCAGTTCTTC.

The J gene is TRBJ2-3, the V gene TRBV5-4, with 8 positions matching TRBD2. Germline V gives CDR1 SGHNT, CDR2 YYREEE (reference sequence). CDR3 length: 15 residues. The J segment lost 0 bases and the V segment lost 2 bases, leaving 2 bases of the junction unmatched. This chain's CDR3 is CASSFSGVSTDTQYF. The CDR3 nucleotides are TGTGCCAGCAGCTTTAGCGGGGTTAGCACAGATACGCAGTATTTT.

This chain uses TRBV5-1 with TRBJ2-1, with D maybe TRBD2 (6 bases). The CDR3 totals 14 residues. CDR1 is SGHRS and CDR2 is YFSETQ in the germline V gene. Trimming pared 2 bases from V and 8 bases from J, leaving 14 bases between. The DNA for the CDR3 is TGCGCCAGCAGCTTACGGTCGGTAGCGGATGAGCAGTTCTTC. This sequence encodes CASSLRSVADEQFF.

In the case of this clone: This sample also contains other DNA sequences that code for the same CDR3. The chain couples TRBV7-9 to TRBJ2-2; weak D call: TRBD2 (6 bases). CDR3 length equals 15 residues. Trimming removed 4 bases from V and 1 base from J, with 10 bases in between. Per the germline V gene, CDR1 is SEHNR and CDR2 is FQNEAQ (reference sequence). This CDR3 reads CASSSRRGNTGELFF. DNA of the CDR3: TGTGCCAGCAGCTCCCGGAGGGGGAACACCGGGGAGCTGTTTTTT.

The chain recombines TRBV30 with TRBJ2-7, with D perhaps TRBD1 (6 bases). Germline-derived CDR1 and CDR2 are GTSNPN and SVGIG (reference sequence). The CDR3 contains 13 residues. Between the trimmed V and J ends, which lost 7 bases and 3 bases, there was a span of 16 bases. CDR3 amino acids: CASRPGHNYEQYF. DNA for the CDR3: TGTGCCTCCCGACCGGGACATAACTACGAGCAGTACTTC.

This sequence joins TRBV29-1 and TRBJ2-5; D uncertain. This CDR3 contains 12 residues. V was pared by 4 bases and J by 1 base, with 7 bases between. CDR1 is SQVTM and CDR2 is ANQGSEA in the germline V gene. The CDR3 loop reads CSVGLSQETQYF. As DNA, the CDR3 is TGCAGCGTTGGTCTCAGCCAAGAGACCCAGTACTTC.

The rearrangement links TRBV5-4 to TRBJ1-1, with D possibly being TRBD1 (5 bases). This CDR3 comprises 14 residues. The ends were cut back, 4 bases at V and 6 bases at J, with 16 bases in the middle. CDR1 and CDR2 (germline): SGHNT, YYREEE (reference sequence). CDR3 sequence (DNA): TGTGCCAGCAGCCCCCGGATAGGGGAATCTGAAGCTTTCTTT. This encodes CASSPRIGESEAFF.

V is TRBV29-1 and J is TRBJ2-5; the D is unclear. The germline gives CDR1 SQVTM, CDR2 ANQGSEA. The CDR3 is 12 residues long. V lost 8 bases, J lost 1 base, and 11 bases lay in between. The CDR3 DNA follows: TGCAGCTATATTCTAGGCCAAGAGACCCAGTACTTC. Protein: CSYILGQETQYF.

CDR3 in DNA: TGTGCCAGCAGTCGGACAGGAGAACAGCATTTT. Protein: CASSRTGEQHF. The rearrangement joins TRBV6-5 to TRBJ1-5; 7 bases are shared with TRBD1. Trimming took 5 bases from V and 13 from J; bases not matched to a gene: 5. Germline CDR1 and CDR2: MNHEY and SVGAGI. The CDR3 loop spans 11 amino acids.

The rearrangement links TRBV24-1 to TRBJ1-2; 9 bases line up with TRBD1. Germline assignment: CDR1 KGHDR and CDR2 SFDVKD. The CDR3 has 14 residues. With V trimmed by 3 bases and J by 4 bases, 2 bases remained unmatched. The CDR3, as DNA: TGTGCCACCAGTGATGGGGACAGGGTCTATGGCTACACCTTC. Encoded protein: CATSDGDRVYGYTF.

V and J are TRBV11-3 and TRBJ2-5; D remains unclear. The CDR3 runs 14 residues. V shed 1 base and J shed 2 bases, with 8 bases lying between them. Looked up from germline, CDR1 is SGHNT and CDR2 is YENEEA. CDR3 sequence: CASSLGPFQETQYF. DNA of the CDR3: TGTGCCAGCAGCTTAGGGCCGTTTCAAGAGACCCAGTACTTC.

DNA of the CDR3: TGCGCCAGCAGCTTTTCCGAGGCAGACCAAGAGACCCAGTACTTC. As protein: CASSFSEADQETQYF. The chain employs TRBV5-1 and TRBJ2-5; D not resolved. Trimming shortened V by 2 bases and J by 0 bases, and 11 bases separated the two germline ends. Germline V gene sequence: CDR1 SGHRS, CDR2 YFSETQ. CDR3 length equals 15 residues. Variable domain in full (rest from reference TRBV5-1 and TRBJ2-5): KAGVTQTPRYLIKTRGQQVTLSCSPISGHRSVSWYQQTPGQGLQFLFEYFSETQRNKGNFPGRFSGRQFSNSRSEMNVSTLELGDSALYLCASSFSEADQETQYFGPGTRLLVL.

The chain couples TRBV6-5 to TRBJ1-1, with a tentative D call TRBD1 (5 bases). CDR3 length: 15 residues. Trimming pared 0 bases from V and 0 bases from J, leaving 8 bases between. Germline CDR1 MNHEY, CDR2 SVGAGI. The CDR3 coding sequence is TGTGCCAGCAGTTACTCGACAGCTATGAACACTGAAGCTTTCTTT. Amino acid sequence: CASSYSTAMNTEAFF.

The V and J genes are TRBV6-4 and TRBJ2-1; 10 bases align to TRBD1. The CDR3 runs to 15 residues. Losses at the gene ends were 4 bases for V and 8 bases for J; bases not matched to a gene: 8. CDR1 MRHNA and CDR2 SNTAGT come from the germline V gene. The CDR3 protein is CASSGPGQGTDEQFF. CDR3 nucleotide sequence: TGTGCCAGCAGTGGCCCGGGACAGGGGACCGATGAGCAGTTCTTC.

V and J are TRBV6-5 and TRBJ1-2, with D hard to call. Per the germline V gene, CDR1 is MNHEY and CDR2 is SVGAGI. The length of the CDR3 is 11 residues. The germline V and J ends were trimmed by 11 bases and 3 bases, with 10 bases remaining between them. The CDR3 is CALLGDYGYTF. For the CDR3, the DNA is TGTGCCCTACTCGGTGACTATGGCTACACCTTC.